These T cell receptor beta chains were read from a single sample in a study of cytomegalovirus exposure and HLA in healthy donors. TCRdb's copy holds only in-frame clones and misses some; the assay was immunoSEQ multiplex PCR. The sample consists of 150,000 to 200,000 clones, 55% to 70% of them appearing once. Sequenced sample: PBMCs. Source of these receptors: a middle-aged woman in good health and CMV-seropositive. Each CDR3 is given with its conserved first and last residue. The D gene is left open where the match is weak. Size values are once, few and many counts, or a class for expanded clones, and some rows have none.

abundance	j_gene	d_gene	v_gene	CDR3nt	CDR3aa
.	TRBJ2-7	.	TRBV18	TGTGCCAGCTCACCACCGGATCATAGCGGAGTTTCGTACGAGCAGTACTTC	CASSPPDHSGVSYEQYF
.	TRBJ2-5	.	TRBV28	TGTGCCAGCAGTTATAGACTGGAGCAGTACTTC	CASSYRLEQYF
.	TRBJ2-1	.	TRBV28	TGTGCCAACATTACCGGGCTAGCCCTATACAATGAGCAGTTCTTC	CANITGLALYNEQFF
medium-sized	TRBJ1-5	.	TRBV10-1	TGCGCCAGCAGTGACCGGGATTCTCAGCCCCAGCATTTT	CASSDRDSQPQHF
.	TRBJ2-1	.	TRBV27	TGTGCCAGCAGTCCGGGGATGGGGGCAGGTGAGCAGTTCTTC	CASSPGMGAGEQFF
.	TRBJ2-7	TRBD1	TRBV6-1	TGTGCCAGCAGTCCGGGACAGTCCTACGAGCAGTACTTC	CASSPGQSYEQYF
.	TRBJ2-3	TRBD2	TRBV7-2	TGTGCCAGCAGCTTAAACGGGGGGGCGGGAGATACGCAGTATTTT	CASSLNGGAGDTQYF
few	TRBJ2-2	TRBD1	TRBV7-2	TGTGCCAGCAGCTTAGGCGACAGGGTGCGTGCCGGGGAGCTGTTTTTT	CASSLGDRVRAGELFF
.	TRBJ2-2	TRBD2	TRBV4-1	TGCGCCAGCAGCCAAGCGACTAGCACATCTCCTGGGGAGCTGTTTTTT	CASSQATSTSPGELFF
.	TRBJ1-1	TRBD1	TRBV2	TGTGCCAGCAGTGAGACTATCGGGACAGGGAACACTGAAGCTTTCTTT	CASSETIGTGNTEAFF
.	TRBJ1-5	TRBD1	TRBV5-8	TGTGCCAGCAGCGAATACATCGGGACAGGGGGCCATAGCAATCAGCCCCAGCATTTT	CASSEYIGTGGHSNQPQHF
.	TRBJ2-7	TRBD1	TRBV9	TGTGCCAGCAGCCCCCGCCAGGGGGCCACCTACGAGCAGTACTTC	CASSPRQGATYEQYF
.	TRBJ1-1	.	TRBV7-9	TGTTCCAGCAGCTCGGGGGGACGAAGTTCTTTCTTT	CSSSSGGRSSFF
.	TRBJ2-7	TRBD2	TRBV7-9	TGTGCCAGCAGCTTATTATTTGGGACTACACCTTTCGAGCAGTACTTC	CASSLLFGTTPFEQYF
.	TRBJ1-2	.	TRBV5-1	TGCGCCAGCAGACCCACAGGGAATGGCTACACCTTC	CASRPTGNGYTF
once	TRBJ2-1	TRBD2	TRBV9	TGTGCCAGCAGCTTCCCCGGGGGGTCCTACAATGAGCAGTTCTTC	CASSFPGGSYNEQFF
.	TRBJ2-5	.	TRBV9	TGTGCCAGCAGCGTAGATAACAGGCAAGAGACCCAGTACTTC	CASSVDNRQETQYF
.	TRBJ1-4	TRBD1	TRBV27	TGTGCCAGCACAGGGGGTGCTAATGAAAAACTGTTTTTT	CASTGGANEKLFF
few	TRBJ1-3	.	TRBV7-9	TGTGCCAGCAGCACCCGGACAGCCAACTCTGGAAACACCATATATTTT	CASSTRTANSGNTIYF
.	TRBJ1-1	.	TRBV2	TGTGCCAGCATTATCGGGGGACTTGACACTGAAGCTTTCTTT	CASIIGGLDTEAFF
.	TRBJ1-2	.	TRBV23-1	TGCGCCAGCAGTCAATCTCACAGGCGCTATGGCTACCCCTTC	CASSQSHRRYGYPF
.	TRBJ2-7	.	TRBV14	TGTGCCAGCAGCCCAACCGCAGGGTTAGGCTACGAGCAGTACTTC	CASSPTAGLGYEQYF
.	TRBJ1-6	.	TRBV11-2	TGTGCCAGCAGCTCGACGGGGAGATCACCCCTCCACTTT	CASSSTGRSPLHF
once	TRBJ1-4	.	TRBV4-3	TGCGCCAGCAGCCAAGACGGGGGGCCGAGGGGAAAACTGTTTTTT	CASSQDGGPRGKLFF
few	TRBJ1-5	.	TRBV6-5	TGTGCCAGCAGTTCGACAGGTGGTGGTCCCCAGCATTTT	CASSSTGGGPQHF
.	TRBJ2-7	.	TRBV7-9	TGTGCCAGCAGCGGGGACTTCTACGAGCAGTACTTC	CASSGDFYEQYF
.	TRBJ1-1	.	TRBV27	TGTGCCAGCAGTTTGCGTCCGCGAGGGTGGGGTACTGAAGCTTTCTTT	CASSLRPRGWGTEAFF
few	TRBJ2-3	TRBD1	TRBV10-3	TGTGCCATCAGCGCGATCCGGGACAGGGGGCCTGGTACGCAGTATTTT	CAISAIRDRGPGTQYF
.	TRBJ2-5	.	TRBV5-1	TGCGCCAGCAGCCGCGAGGAGACCCAGTACTTC	CASSREETQYF
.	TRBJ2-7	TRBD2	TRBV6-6	TGTGCCAGCAGTTACTCGATCCTAGCGGGTTCCTACGAGCAGTACTTC	CASSYSILAGSYEQYF
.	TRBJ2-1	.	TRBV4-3	TGCGCCAGCAGCCAAGATCACCAGGGTCGGGATGAGCAGTTCTTC	CASSQDHQGRDEQFF
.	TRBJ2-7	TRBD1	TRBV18	TGTGCCAGCTCACCGGCCGGGACAGGGGAGTACGAGCAGTACTTC	CASSPAGTGEYEQYF
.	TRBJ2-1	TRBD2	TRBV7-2	TGTGCCAGCAGCTTGGGACTAGCGGGGCTCAATGAGCAGTTCTTC	CASSLGLAGLNEQFF
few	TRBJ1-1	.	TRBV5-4	TGTGCCAGCAGCTCTGCAGGGGAAAGGGGACATGAAGCTTTCTTT	CASSSAGERGHEAFF
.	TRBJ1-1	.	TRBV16	TGTGCCAGCAGCCAAAGCCAGGGGACCACTGAAGCTTTCTTT	CASSQSQGTTEAFF
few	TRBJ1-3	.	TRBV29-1	TGCAGCGTTATACAGGACATCGGAAACACCATATATTTT	CSVIQDIGNTIYF
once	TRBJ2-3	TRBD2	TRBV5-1	TGCGCCAGCCGATCGAGGACTAGCGGGGGAGATACGCAGTATTTT	CASRSRTSGGDTQYF
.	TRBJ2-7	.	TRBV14	TGTGCCAGCAGCCAAGATCACTTTTCCTACGAGCAGTACTTC	CASSQDHFSYEQYF
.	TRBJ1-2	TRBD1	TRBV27	TGTGCCAGCAGTTTAGGGGGCAGGGGGCGAGGGTATGGCTACACCTTC	CASSLGGRGRGYGYTF
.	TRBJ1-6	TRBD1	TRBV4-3	TGCGCCAGCAGCCTCGAACAGGGGATAGAGTCACCCCTCCACTTT	CASSLEQGIESPLHF
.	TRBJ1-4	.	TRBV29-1	TGCAGCGTTGAAGCTTTTGCAACTAATGAAAAACTGTTTTTT	CSVEAFATNEKLFF
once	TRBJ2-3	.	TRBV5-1	TGCGCCAGCAGCTTGGGAGAGTGGGATACGCAGTATTTT	CASSLGEWDTQYF
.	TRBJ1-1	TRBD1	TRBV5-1	TGCGCCAGCAGCTCCGGACAGGGTTATACTGAAGCTTTCTTT	CASSSGQGYTEAFF
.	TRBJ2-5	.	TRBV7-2	TGTGCCAGCAGTACTCTCGGAGGAGAGACCCAGTACTTC	CASSTLGGETQYF
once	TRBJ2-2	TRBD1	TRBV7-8	TGTGCCAGCAGCCTAGATAGACAGGGTATTACCGGGGAGCTGTTTTTT	CASSLDRQGITGELFF
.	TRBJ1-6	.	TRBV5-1	TGCGCCAGCAGCTTGGGGACGGAGGATTCACCCCTCCACTTT	CASSLGTEDSPLHF
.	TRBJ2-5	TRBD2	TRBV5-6	TGTGCCAGCAGCAGCCGGGGGGGCACGGAGACCCAGTACTTC	CASSSRGGTETQYF